This T cell receptor (beta chain) was obtained from a study of cytomegalovirus exposure and HLA in healthy donors. The study, taken as a whole, reports: Some public TCRs appeared in many individuals, while most sequences were rare.

PCR was performed using 60 Vbeta and 13 Jbeta primers. Assay: immunoSEQ multiplex PCR; the TCRdb copy retains only in-frame clones and omits some. The profile covers some 120,000 clones, with approximately 70% appearing a single time and roughly 8.7% taken by the ten largest. Worth noting for this clone: Its matching antigen is unknown.

After removal of 4 bases from V and 4 bases from J, the junction contained 4 bases not matched to a gene. Germline lookup yields CDR1 GTSNPN and CDR2 SVGIG (reference sequence). The CDR3 spans 13 residues. Sequencing used PBMCs. The receptor comes from a man in his thirties or forties in good health and CMV-seropositive. The V and J genes are TRBV30 and TRBJ2-7; 10 bases agree with TRBD1. As DNA, the CDR3 is TGTGCCTGGAACCAGGGACAGGGGTACGAGCAGTACTTC. It translates to CAWNQGQGYEQYF.